This T cell receptor (beta chain) was documented in a study of cytomegalovirus exposure and HLA in healthy donors. Whole-study context: Caucasian-associated ancestry cluster membership applied to 75% to 85% of over 350 genotyped donors.

Findings and caveats of the study: One later analysis reportedly identified an Asian-associated ancestry cluster that showed fewer N-insertions than the 666-donor mean.

Nominally healthy donors provided the samples, though records likely missed some immune exposures. This clone showed up just a few times. The antigen remains undetermined. The PCR made use of 60 Vbeta and 13 Jbeta primers. In the authors' workflow: Tens of millions of unique TCR beta chains, 9 million to 14 million shared, were counted in a later analysis. Only in-frame clones appear in the TCRdb table, and some are missing; sequencing was by immunoSEQ multiplex PCR. V, J and clone size reflect that table, while D and trimming were determined from the DNA. In the table there are some 190,000 clones, over 80% of which are singletons. The sequenced sample was PBMCs. This TCR derives from a boy younger than 10 in good health and CMV-seronegative.

This CDR3 is CASSRRDSGRSPLHF. The CDR3 DNA reads TGTGCCAGCAGTAGACGGGACAGCGGGAGGTCACCCCTCCACTTT. This sequence joins TRBV2 and TRBJ1-6; TRBD1 agrees at 7 bases. CDR1 is SNHLY, CDR2 FYNNEI, per germline. With 5 bases clipped from V and 10 bases from J, the junction kept 11 bases outside the gene matches. The CDR3 spans 15 residues.